This T cell receptor beta chain was sequenced in a study of shared clonotypes between healthy human individuals. Profiling relied on immunoSEQ multiplex PCR, and the TCRdb table lists in-frame clones only, not all of them. The data contain about 2 million clones, just under 95% of them singletons. Regarding this clone: The identical CDR3 is also encoded by other nucleotide sequences in the sample.

CD45RO-negative, CCR7-positively selected cells formed the naive CD8 fraction, excluding terminally differentiated effector memory CD45RA+ cells. CDR3 length: 11 residues. Germline CDR1 reads SGHDT; CDR2 reads YYEEEE. Trimming took off 0 bases at V and 6 bases at J, with 3 bases between the two ends. The sequence was collected from a man between 18 and 29 years old in good health. The chain joins TRBV5-6 to TRBJ1-1; D is ambiguous. The specimen was naive CD8+ T cells sorted from blood. The CDR3 bases are TGTGCCAGCAGCTTGGCCGCTGAAGCTTTCTTT. Encoded protein: CASSLAAEAFF.